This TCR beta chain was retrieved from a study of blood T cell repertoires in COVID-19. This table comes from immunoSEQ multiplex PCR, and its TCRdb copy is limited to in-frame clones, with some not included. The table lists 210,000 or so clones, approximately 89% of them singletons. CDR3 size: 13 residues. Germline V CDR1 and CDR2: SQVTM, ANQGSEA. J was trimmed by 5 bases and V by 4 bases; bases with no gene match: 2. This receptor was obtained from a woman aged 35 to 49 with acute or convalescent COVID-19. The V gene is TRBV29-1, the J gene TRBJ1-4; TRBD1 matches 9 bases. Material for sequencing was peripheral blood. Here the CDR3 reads CSVAGTGNEKLFF. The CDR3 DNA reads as TGCAGCGTTGCCGGGACAGGGAATGAAAAACTGTTTTTT.